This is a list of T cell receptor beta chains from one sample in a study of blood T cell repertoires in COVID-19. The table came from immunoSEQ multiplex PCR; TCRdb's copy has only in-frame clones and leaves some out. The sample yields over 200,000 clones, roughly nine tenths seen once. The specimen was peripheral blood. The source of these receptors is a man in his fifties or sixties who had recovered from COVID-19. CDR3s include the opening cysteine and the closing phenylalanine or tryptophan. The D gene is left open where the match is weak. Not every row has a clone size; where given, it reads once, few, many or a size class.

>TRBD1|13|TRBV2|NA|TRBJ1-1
TGTGCCAGCAGAGGACAGGTGAACACTGAAGCTTTCTTT
CASRGQVNTEAFF
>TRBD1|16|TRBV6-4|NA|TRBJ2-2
TGTGCCACACCCCTTTTACAGGGGATGAACACCGGGGAGCTGTTTTTT
CATPLLQGMNTGELFF
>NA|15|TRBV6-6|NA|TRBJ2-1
TGTGCCAGCAGCTTGGGCCTGAACTCCTACAATGAGCAGTTCTTC
CASSLGLNSYNEQFF
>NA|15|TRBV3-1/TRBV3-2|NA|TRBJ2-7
TGTGCCAGCAGCCACCAGACTAGTAACACCTACGAGCAGTACTTC
CASSHQTSNTYEQYF
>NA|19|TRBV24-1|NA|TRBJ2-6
TGTGCCACCAGTGACCCGAGGGCAGGAATTAGCTCTGGGGCCAACGTCCTGACTTTC
CATSDPRAGISSGANVLTF
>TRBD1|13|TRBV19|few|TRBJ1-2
TGTGCCAGTAGAACAGGGGAGCACTATGGCTACACCTTC
CASRTGEHYGYTF
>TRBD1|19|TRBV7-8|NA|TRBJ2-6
TGTGCCAGCAGCTTATCAGGGGGCGCGATGTCCTCTGGGGCCAACGTCCTGACTTTC
CASSLSGGAMSSGANVLTF
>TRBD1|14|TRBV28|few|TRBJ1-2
TGTGCCAGCAGCCCCGGGACAGGGAAAAGTGGCTACACCTTC
CASSPGTGKSGYTF
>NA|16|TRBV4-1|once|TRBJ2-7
TGCGCCAGCAGCCAAGTAGCGGGACAGGGTGTCTACGAGCAGTACTTC
CASSQVAGQGVYEQYF
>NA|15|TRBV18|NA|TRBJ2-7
TGTGCCAGCGGGGCAGAGGTAGCGGTATCCTACGAGCAGTACTTC
CASGAEVAVSYEQYF
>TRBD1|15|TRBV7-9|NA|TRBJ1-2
TGTGCCAGCAGCTACGGACAGGCACCAGCCTATGGCTACACCTTC
CASSYGQAPAYGYTF
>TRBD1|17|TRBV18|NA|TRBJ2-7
TGTGCCAGCTCCCCTAGGGCCCCGGACAGGGGAAAACACGAGCAGTACTTC
CASSPRAPDRGKHEQYF
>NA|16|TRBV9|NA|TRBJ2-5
TGTGCCAGCAGCGTAGACCCCCTTGGCGGAGAAGAGACCCAGTACTTC
CASSVDPLGGEETQYF
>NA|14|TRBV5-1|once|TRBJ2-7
TGCGCCAGCAGCTTGGTCATTGGCCCCTACGAGCAGTACTTC
CASSLVIGPYEQYF
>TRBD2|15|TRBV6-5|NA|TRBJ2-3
TGTGCCAGCAGTTACGCTAGCGGGGGGGCTTATACGCAGTATTTT
CASSYASGGAYTQYF
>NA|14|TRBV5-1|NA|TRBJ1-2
TGCGCCAGCAGCTTAATCGGGTTTTCCTATGGCTACACCTTC
CASSLIGFSYGYTF
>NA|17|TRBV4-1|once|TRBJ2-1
TGCGCCAGCAGCCAAGGTCTACGGGGGAGAGGCTACAATGAGCAGTTCTTC
CASSQGLRGRGYNEQFF
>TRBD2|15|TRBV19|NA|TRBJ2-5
TGTGCCAGTAGTATTCGGGCTAGCGGGGTGGAGACCCAGTACTTC
CASSIRASGVETQYF
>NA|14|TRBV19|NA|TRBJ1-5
TGTGCCAGTAGCCCACAACAGGGCCAGCAGCCCCAGCATTTT
CASSPQQGQQPQHF
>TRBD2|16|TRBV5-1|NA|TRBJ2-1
TGCGCCAGCAGCTTGGATCCGGGGGGCTCCTACAATGAGCAGTTCTTC
CASSLDPGGSYNEQFF
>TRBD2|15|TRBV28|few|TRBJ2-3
TGTGCCAGCAGTTTAGCGGGGGGAGGAGGGGACACGCAGTATTTT
CASSLAGGGGDTQYF
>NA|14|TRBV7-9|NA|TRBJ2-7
TGTGCCAGCAGAAGCCAGGGTAGCTCCTACGAGCAGTACTTC
CASRSQGSSYEQYF
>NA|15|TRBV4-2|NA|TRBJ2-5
TGTGCCAGCAGCCAAGCCCCGGGGGAAGGGGAGACCCAGTACTTC
CASSQAPGEGETQYF
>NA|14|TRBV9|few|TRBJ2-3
TGTGCCAGCAGCGTAGGTGCGGGGCGGGATACGCAGTATTTT
CASSVGAGRDTQYF
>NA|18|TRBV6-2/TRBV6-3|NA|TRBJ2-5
TGTGCCAGCAGTTCGCCCCGGCTGGCCACCGCTGGAGGGGAGACCCAGTACTTC
CASSSPRLATAGGETQYF
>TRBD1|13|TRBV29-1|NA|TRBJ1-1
TGCAGCGTCGCCAGGGGGCGTGACACTGAAGCTTTCTTT
CSVARGRDTEAFF
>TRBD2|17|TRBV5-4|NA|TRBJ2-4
TGTGCCAGCAGCCTCACCCCCACTGCGGGGGGGCCTAACATTCAGTACTTC
CASSLTPTAGGPNIQYF
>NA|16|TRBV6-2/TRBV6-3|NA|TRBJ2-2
TGTGCCAGCAGTTACGGGAGCAAGGCGAACACCGGGGAGCTGTTTTTT
CASSYGSKANTGELFF
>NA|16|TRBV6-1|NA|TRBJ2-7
TGTGCCAGCAGTGACAAAGTCGGGGGATGGTCCTACGAGCAGTACTTC
CASSDKVGGWSYEQYF
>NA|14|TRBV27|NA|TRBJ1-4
TGTGCCAGCAGTTTATCGAGGGCGGGCGAAAAACTGTTTTTT
CASSLSRAGEKLFF
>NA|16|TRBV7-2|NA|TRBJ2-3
TGTGCCAGCAGCTTGGCTCACAGGATCCAGGGGGATACGCAGTATTTT
CASSLAHRIQGDTQYF
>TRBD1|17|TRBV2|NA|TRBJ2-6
TGTGCCAGCAGCGAGACAGGGGGCGCCTCTGGGGCCAACGTCCTGACTTTC
CASSETGGASGANVLTF
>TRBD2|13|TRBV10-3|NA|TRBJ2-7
TGTGCCATCAAGGCTAGCGGGCCCTACGAGCAGTACTTC
CAIKASGPYEQYF